This entry is about one TCR beta chain. Its antigen is as yet unknown. The data stem from a study of TIL therapy for anti-PD-1-resistant metastatic lung cancer. Study-wide context: Median patient age was nearly 55, ranging about 35-80 years. Most patients had lung adenocarcinoma; a handful of tumors were EGFR-mutant, two ALK-rearranged; half smoked currently or formerly. By whole-exome sequencing, median non-synonymous tumor mutation burden was around 1.5 mutations per megabase.

This was the immunoSEQ v3 assay. Sequencing used immunoSEQ multiplex PCR; TCRdb keeps in-frame clones, though not all of them. The repertoire includes tens of thousands of clones, 70% to 80% of them detected once, and about 14% sits in the top ten. Study results and limitations: TIL clonotype persistence in blood showed no apparent association with response.

Specified time point: pre-treatment sample, taken before nivolumab and TIL therapy. This specimen consisted of blood, obtained at baseline. The TCR comes from a man in his 70s with non-small cell lung cancer.

The CDR3 DNA sequence: TGTGCCAGCTCACCGGGACAGGGTCATACTGAAGCTTTCTTT. It is translated as CASSPGQGHTEAFF. The chain employs TRBV18 and TRBJ1-1; 9 bases match TRBD1. Germline V CDR1 and CDR2: KGHSH, LQKENI. The CDR3 contains 14 residues. V gave up 3 bases and J gave up 5 bases; unmatched junction bases: 4.